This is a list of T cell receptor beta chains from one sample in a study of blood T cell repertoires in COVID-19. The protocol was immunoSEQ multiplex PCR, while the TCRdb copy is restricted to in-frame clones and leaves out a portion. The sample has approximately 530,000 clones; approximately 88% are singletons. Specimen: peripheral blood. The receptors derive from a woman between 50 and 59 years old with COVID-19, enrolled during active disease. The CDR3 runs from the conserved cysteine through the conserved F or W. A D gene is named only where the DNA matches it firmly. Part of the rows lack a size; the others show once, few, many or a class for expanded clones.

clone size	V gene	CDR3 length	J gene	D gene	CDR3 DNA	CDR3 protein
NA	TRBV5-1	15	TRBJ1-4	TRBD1	TGCGCCAGCAGCTTAGGTGGACAGGTGGATGAAAAACTGTTTTTT	CASSLGGQVDEKLFF
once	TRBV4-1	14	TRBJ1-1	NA	TGCGCCAGCAGCCAAGGAGTAGAGAACACTGAAGCTTTCTTT	CASSQGVENTEAFF
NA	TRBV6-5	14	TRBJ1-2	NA	TGTGCCAGCAGTTCCCAGGGCAGGGCCTATGGCTACACCTTC	CASSSQGRAYGYTF
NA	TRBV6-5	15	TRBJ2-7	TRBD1	TGTGCCAGCAGTTATACCGGGACAGGGCTACACGAGCAGTACTTC	CASSYTGTGLHEQYF
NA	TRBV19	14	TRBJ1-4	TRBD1	TGTGCCAGTAGTACCCGACAGGGACCTGAAAAACTGTTTTTT	CASSTRQGPEKLFF
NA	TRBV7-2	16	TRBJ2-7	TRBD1	TGTGCCAGCAGCTCCTCAACCGGGACAGGGTTCGGCGAGCAGTACTTC	CASSSSTGTGFGEQYF
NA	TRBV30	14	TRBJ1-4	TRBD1	TGTGCCTGGACCCGCGGACAGGCTTATGGTCAACTGTTTTTT	CAWTRGQAYGQLFF
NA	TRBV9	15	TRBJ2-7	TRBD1	TGTGCCAGCAGCCCAGGCGGGACAGGGCTCTACGAGCAGTACTTC	CASSPGGTGLYEQYF
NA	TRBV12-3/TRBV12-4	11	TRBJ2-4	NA	TGTGCCAGCAGCGACAGTTACATTCAGTACTTC	CASSDSYIQYF
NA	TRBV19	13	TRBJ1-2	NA	TGTGCCAGTAGTCCGGAGGTTAACTATGGCTACACCTTC	CASSPEVNYGYTF
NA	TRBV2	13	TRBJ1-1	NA	TGTGCCAGCATACAGGGATGGCACACTGAAGCTTTCTTT	CASIQGWHTEAFF
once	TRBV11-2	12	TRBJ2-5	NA	TGTGCCAGCAGCTGGGGAGAAGAGACCCAGTACTTC	CASSWGEETQYF
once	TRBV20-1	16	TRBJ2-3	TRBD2	TGCAGTGCTAGTAAGGCTAGCGGGGGGGCCGATGATACGCAGTATTTT	CSASKASGGADDTQYF
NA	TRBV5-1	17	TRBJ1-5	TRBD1	TGCGCCAGCAGCTCTCCTTCTGGGACAGGGTTCAATCAGCCCCAGCATTTT	CASSSPSGTGFNQPQHF
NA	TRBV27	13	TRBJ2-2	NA	TGTGCCAGCAGTTTGGAGCGTCCCGGGGAGCTGTTTTTT	CASSLERPGELFF
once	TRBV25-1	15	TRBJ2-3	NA	TGTGCCAGCAGTTCCCGGCAGGGGAGGGCAGATACGCAGTATTTT	CASSSRQGRADTQYF
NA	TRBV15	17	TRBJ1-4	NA	TGTGCCACCAGCAAGGACAGTGTCTCGGCAACTAATGAAAAACTGTTTTTT	CATSKDSVSATNEKLFF
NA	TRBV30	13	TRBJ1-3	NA	TGTGCCTGGGCCCGTTTCTCTGGAAACACCATATATTTT	CAWARFSGNTIYF
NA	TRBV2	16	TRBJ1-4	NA	TGTGCCAGCAGTGTGAAAATACCTTCGGTTAATGAAAAACTGTTTTTT	CASSVKIPSVNEKLFF
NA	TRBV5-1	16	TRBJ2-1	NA	TGCGCCAGCAGCCCTCGGACGGGGAGCTCCTACAATGAGCAGTTCTTC	CASSPRTGSSYNEQFF
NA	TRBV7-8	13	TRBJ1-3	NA	TGTGCCAGCAGCTTAGCCGCGCGAAACACCATATATTTT	CASSLAARNTIYF
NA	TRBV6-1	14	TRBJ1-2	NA	TGTGCCAGCAGTGAAGCGCTAACTTACTATGGCTACACCTTC	CASSEALTYYGYTF
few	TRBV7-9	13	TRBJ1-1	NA	TGTGCCAGCAGCGAACAGGGTTCGACGCGAGCTTTCTTT	CASSEQGSTRAFF
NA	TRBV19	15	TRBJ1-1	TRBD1	TGTGCCAGTAGCCTAATAAACAGGGGGCGAACTGAAGCTTTCTTT	CASSLINRGRTEAFF
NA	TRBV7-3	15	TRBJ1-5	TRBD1	TGTGCCAGCAGCCTCTTAGGGGGCGCGGGTCAGCCCCAGCATTTT	CASSLLGGAGQPQHF
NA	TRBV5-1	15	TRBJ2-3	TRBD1	TGCGCCAGCAGCTTAACAGGACAGGGTACAGATACGCAGTATTTT	CASSLTGQGTDTQYF
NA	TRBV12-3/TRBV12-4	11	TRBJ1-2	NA	TGTGCCAGCAGTTTCGGACAGGGCTACACCTTC	CASSFGQGYTF
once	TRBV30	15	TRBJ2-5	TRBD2	TGTGCCTGGAGTCGGGGACTAGCGGGGGAAAAGACCCAGTACTTC	CAWSRGLAGEKTQYF
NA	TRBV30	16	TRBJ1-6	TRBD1	TGTGCCTGGATTGGGACAGGGGCGGAATATAATTCACCCCTCCACTTT	CAWIGTGAEYNSPLHF
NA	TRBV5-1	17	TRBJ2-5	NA	TGCGCCAGCAGCTTGGCCTCCACAGGGAAAGGTGGAGAGACCCAGTACTTC	CASSLASTGKGGETQYF
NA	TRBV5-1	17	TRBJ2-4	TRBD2	TGCGCCAGCAGCTTGAACGGAGCGGGGCTAGCCAAAAACATTCAGTACTTC	CASSLNGAGLAKNIQYF
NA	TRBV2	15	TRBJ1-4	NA	TGTGCCAGCACTGGAGGCGGCCCCTCGGGTGAAAAACTGTTTTTT	CASTGGGPSGEKLFF
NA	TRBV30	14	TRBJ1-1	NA	TGTGCCTGGAGGCAAGATCTAGGGAACACTGAAGCTTTCTTT	CAWRQDLGNTEAFF
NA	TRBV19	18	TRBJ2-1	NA	TGTGCCAGTAGTACGGGCGGCCTTGGGGCAGGGTGGAGAAATGAGCAGTTCTTC	CASSTGGLGAGWRNEQFF
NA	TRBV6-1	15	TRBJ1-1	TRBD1	TGTGCCAGCAGTGAACTGACAGGGCTAGGAACTGAAGCTTTCTTT	CASSELTGLGTEAFF
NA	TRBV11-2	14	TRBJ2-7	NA	TGTGCCAGCAGCTTAAGGCAGGGGTCCTACGAGCAGTACTTC	CASSLRQGSYEQYF
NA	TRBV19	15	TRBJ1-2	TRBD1	TGTGCCAGTAGTATAGCCCAGGGGGCCTCCCGTGGCTACACCTTC	CASSIAQGASRGYTF
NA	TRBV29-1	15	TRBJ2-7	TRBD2	TGCAGCGTTGCCCGCGGACTAGCGGGGGCCTACGAGCAGTACTTC	CSVARGLAGAYEQYF
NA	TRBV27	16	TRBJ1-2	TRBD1	TGTGCCAGCAGTTTATCGCCGACAGGGGAGTTTGGTGGCTACACCTTC	CASSLSPTGEFGGYTF